This T cell receptor (beta chain) emerged from a study of tumor-infiltrating lymphocytes in primary liver carcinoma. Starting material of 500 ng total RNA yielded TCR beta cDNA via a constant-region primer. Researchers made the TCR beta libraries by running three nested multiplex PCR rounds with slightly modified ARM-PCR. A C-beta reverse primer and TRBV1-TRBV30 forward primers served in each of the first two PCR rounds, at ten to eleven cycles apiece. TCRdb reanalysed the multiplex PCR reads using MiXCR and keeps one entry per CDR3 protein. The repertoire includes over 250,000 distinct CDR3 sequences, roughly 60% of them detected once, and about 18% sits in the top ten. Germline DNA was also extracted, and blood RNA was taken from unsorted whole blood. For this clonotype: The junction shows a germline mismatch at one end, possibly a read error.

This CDR3 spans 13 amino acids. The TCR comes from a woman in her twenties or thirties with primary liver carcinoma and hepatitis B virus infection. The chain combines TRBV12-3 or TRBV12-4 with TRBJ2-1; D uncertain. Sequencing used peripheral blood. The CDR3 coding sequence is TGTGCCAGCAGTTTACCACCCCACATTGAGCAGCTCTTC. This sequence encodes CASSLPPHIEQLF.